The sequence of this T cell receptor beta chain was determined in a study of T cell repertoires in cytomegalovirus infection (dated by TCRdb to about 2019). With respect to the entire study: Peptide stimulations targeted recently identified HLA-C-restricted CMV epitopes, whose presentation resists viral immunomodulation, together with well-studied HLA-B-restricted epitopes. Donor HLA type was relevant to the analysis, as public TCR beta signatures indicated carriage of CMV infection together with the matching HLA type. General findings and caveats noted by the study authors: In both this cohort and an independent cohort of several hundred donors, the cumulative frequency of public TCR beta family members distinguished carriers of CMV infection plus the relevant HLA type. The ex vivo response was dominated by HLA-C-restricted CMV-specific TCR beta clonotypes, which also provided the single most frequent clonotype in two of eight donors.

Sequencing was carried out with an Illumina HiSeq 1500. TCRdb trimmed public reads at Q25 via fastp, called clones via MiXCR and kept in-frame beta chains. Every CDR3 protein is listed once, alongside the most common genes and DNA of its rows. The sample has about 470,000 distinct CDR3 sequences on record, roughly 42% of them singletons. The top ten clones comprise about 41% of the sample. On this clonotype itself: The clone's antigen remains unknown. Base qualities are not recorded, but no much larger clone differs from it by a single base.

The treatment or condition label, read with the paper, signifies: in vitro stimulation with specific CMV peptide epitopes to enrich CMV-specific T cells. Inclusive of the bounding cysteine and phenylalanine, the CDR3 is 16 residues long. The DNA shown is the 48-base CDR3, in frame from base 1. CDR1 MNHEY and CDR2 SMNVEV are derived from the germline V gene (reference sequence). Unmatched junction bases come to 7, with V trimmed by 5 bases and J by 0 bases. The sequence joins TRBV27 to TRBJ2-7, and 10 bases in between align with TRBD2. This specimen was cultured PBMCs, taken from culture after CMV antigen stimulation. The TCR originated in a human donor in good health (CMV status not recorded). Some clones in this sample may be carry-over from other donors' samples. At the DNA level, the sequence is TGTGCCAGCAGTACAGGACTAGCGGCATTCTCCTACGAGCAGTACTTC. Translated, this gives CASSTGLAAFSYEQYF.